This TCR beta chain was captured by sequencing in a study of human T cells and chemical hapten exposure. At the level of the study: Application of 0.01% DPC to the upper back was done by patch test, with a reading at 6 days. Small pooled library volume differences chiefly drove per-sample TCR yield variation. General observations from the study: Unchanged with DPC sensitization were TCRs above 1 in 1000 frequency.

Germline V CDR1 and CDR2: MNHEY, SVGEGT. CDR3 length: 19 amino acids. J gave up 0 bases and V 2 bases, and 13 bases lay outside the gene matches. In its sample, this clonotype was seen many times. Its antigen is not known. Sample time point: pre-sensitization, week 0. As for treatment: therapeutic diphenylcyclopropenone sensitization with weekly scalp DPC. TCRdb analysed the RACE reads with MiXCR anew, one entry per CDR3 protein. Here the sample spans over 300,000 distinct CDR3 sequences, 4.5% to 6% being singletons. This TCR came from a woman aged 45-65 years with alopecia areata. Some clones in this sample may be carry-over from other donors' samples. The sequenced sample was whole blood, obtained in connection with sensitization to the hapten diphenylcyclopropenone (DPC). The chain uses TRBV6-2 or TRBV6-3 and TRBJ2-1; TRBD2 agrees at 7 bases. The CDR3 here is CASSYGGEGAISSYNEQFF. CDR3 nucleotides: TGTGCCAGCAGTTACGGGGGGGAGGGAGCTATTAGCTCCTACAATGAGCAGTTCTTC.